These T cell receptor beta chains were read from a single sample in a study of CD8 T cells in Susac syndrome. TCRdb re-analysed the immunoSEQ multiplex PCR reads in MiXCR, keeping a single row per CDR3 protein. This sample has about 49,000 distinct CDR3 sequences; under 95% occur once, and the top ten carry 0.5% to 0.55%. The sample was CD8+ T cells from PBMCs. Receptor source: a human donor in good health. The CDR3 runs from the conserved cysteine through the conserved F or W. A D gene is named only where the DNA matches it firmly. Only part of the rows carry a size: once, few, many, or a class if the clone is expanded.

cdr3_length j_call d_call clone_size v_call cdr3_aa cdr3_nt
12 TRBJ1-2 - - TRBV28 CASSLGNGGYTF TGTGCCAGCAGTTTAGGCAATGGTGGCTACACCTTC
15 TRBJ2-3 TRBD2 - TRBV28 CASSPISGRADTQYF TGTGCCAGCAGTCCAATTAGCGGGAGGGCAGATACGCAGTATTTT
14 TRBJ2-1 - - TRBV12-3/TRBV12-4 CASSLHSSYNEQFF TGTGCCAGCAGTCTTCATAGCTCCTACAATGAGCAGTTCTTC
16 TRBJ1-5 - - TRBV19 CASSISWGLSNQPQHF TGTGCCAGTAGTATTTCGTGGGGTCTCAGCAATCAGCCCCAGCATTTT
14 TRBJ1-2 - - TRBV5-1 CASSLSPMTGGYTF TGCGCCAGCAGCTTGTCCCCAATGACAGGAGGCTACACCTTC
14 TRBJ2-7 - - TRBV27 CASSFGGQNYEQYF TGTGCCAGCAGTTTTGGGGGGCAGAACTACGAGCAGTACTTC
14 TRBJ1-4 TRBD1 - TRBV7-9 CASSLSQGDEKLFF TGTGCCAGCAGCTTATCACAGGGGGACGAAAAACTGTTTTTT
15 TRBJ2-2 - - TRBV2 CASSHPGQNTGELFF TGTGCCAGCAGCCATCCGGGACAGAACACCGGGGAGCTGTTTTTT
11 TRBJ2-1 - - TRBV28 CASRDYNEQFF TGTGCCAGCAGGGACTACAATGAGCAGTTCTTC
13 TRBJ2-7 - - TRBV5-4 CAVKAGTSYEQYF TGTGCGGTAAAAGCGGGTACCTCCTACGAGCAGTACTTC
14 TRBJ1-5 - - TRBV28 CASSPRVGVQPQHF TGTGCCAGCAGTCCCCGCGTGGGGGTCCAGCCCCAGCATTTT
19 TRBJ2-3 TRBD2 - TRBV20-1 CSARDLALAGGKDTDTQYF TGCAGTGCTAGAGATCTAGCCCTAGCGGGAGGCAAGGACACAGATACGCAGTATTTT
15 TRBJ2-1 - - TRBV4-1 CASSHQMKHDNEQFF TGCGCCAGCAGCCACCAGATGAAGCATGACAATGAGCAGTTCTTC
17 TRBJ2-2 TRBD2 - TRBV20-1 CSARVPTSGSGTGELFF TGCAGTGCTAGAGTCCCGACTAGCGGGAGTGGGACCGGGGAGCTGTTTTTT
13 TRBJ2-7 - - TRBV10-1 CARRSLSPYEQYF TGCGCCAGAAGGAGCCTCTCCCCCTACGAGCAGTACTTC
12 TRBJ2-7 - few TRBV29-1 CSVGTIDYEQYF TGCAGCGTTGGGACGATAGACTACGAGCAGTACTTC
13 TRBJ1-1 - once TRBV5-5 CASILGVNTEAFF TGTGCCAGCATCCTGGGGGTTAACACTGAAGCTTTCTTT
12 TRBJ2-7 - - TRBV23-1 CATRMGENEQYF TGCGCCACAAGGATGGGAGAGAACGAGCAGTACTTC
12 TRBJ2-2 TRBD2 - TRBV2 CASRTSRGELFF TGTGCCAGCAGGACTAGCCGCGGGGAGCTGTTTTTT
18 TRBJ2-1 - - TRBV29-1 CSVVGSSVRSSSYNEQFF TGCAGCGTTGTGGGAAGTTCAGTCAGGTCCAGCTCCTACAATGAGCAGTTCTTC
15 TRBJ1-4 - - TRBV15 CATSRDSELNEKLFF TGTGCCACCAGCAGAGATTCCGAGCTAAATGAAAAACTGTTTTTT
12 TRBJ2-7 - - TRBV7-9 CASSPGTYEQYF TGTGCCAGCAGTCCTGGGACTTACGAGCAGTACTTC
15 TRBJ2-7 TRBD2 few TRBV5-1 CASSWASGSTYEQYF TGCGCCAGCAGCTGGGCTAGCGGGTCGACCTACGAGCAGTACTTC
16 TRBJ2-7 TRBD2 - TRBV5-1 CASSPTPSGSSYEQYF TGCGCCAGCAGCCCAACTCCTAGCGGGAGCTCCTACGAGCAGTACTTC
15 TRBJ2-7 TRBD1 - TRBV11-2 CASSLVNRGKNEQYF TGTGCCAGCAGCTTAGTAAACAGGGGGAAGAACGAGCAGTACTTC
11 TRBJ2-7 - - TRBV20-1 CSARDGYEQYF TGCAGTGCTAGGGATGGCTACGAGCAGTACTTC
13 TRBJ2-7 - - TRBV2 CASSEGQLGEQYF TGTGCCAGCAGTGAGGGTCAACTGGGCGAGCAGTACTTC
11 TRBJ1-2 - - TRBV6-5 CATRRVYGYTF TGTGCCACCCGAAGGGTCTATGGCTACACCTTC
13 TRBJ2-7 - - TRBV7-9 CASTPPSSYEQYF TGTGCCAGCACCCCTCCGAGCTCCTACGAGCAGTACTTC
13 TRBJ2-7 TRBD1 - TRBV25-1 CASSGTVSYEQYF TGTGCCAGTTCCGGGACAGTCTCCTACGAGCAGTACTTC
14 TRBJ1-1 - few TRBV6-5 CASSYGGQDTEAFF TGTGCCAGCAGTTATGGGGGCCAGGACACTGAAGCTTTCTTT
12 TRBJ1-1 - once TRBV11-2 CASSRANTEAFF TGTGCCAGCAGCCGAGCGAACACTGAAGCTTTCTTT
13 TRBJ1-1 - once TRBV19 CASSIGGYTEAFF TGTGCCAGTAGTATAGGGGGATACACTGAAGCTTTCTTT
15 TRBJ2-2 - - TRBV28 CASMTWTTNTGELFF TGTGCCAGCATGACTTGGACCACGAACACCGGGGAGCTGTTTTTT
15 TRBJ2-1 - - TRBV3-1 CASSHQTRGYNEQFF TGTGCCAGCAGCCACCAGACTAGAGGCTACAATGAGCAGTTCTTC
15 TRBJ2-5 TRBD1 - TRBV7-9 CASSTWDRGSQTQYF TGTGCCAGCAGCACATGGGACAGAGGGAGCCAGACCCAGTACTTC
14 TRBJ2-3 - - TRBV7-2 CASSPGQSTDTQYF TGTGCCAGCAGCCCTGGACAAAGCACTGATACGCAGTATTTT
15 TRBJ2-3 TRBD2 - TRBV4-1 CASSQATSGTDTQYF TGCGCCAGCAGCCAAGCGACTAGCGGCACAGATACGCAGTATTTT
13 TRBJ2-7 - once TRBV5-1 CASSPRTEYEQYF TGCGCCAGCAGCCCTCGGACTGAATACGAGCAGTACTTC
18 TRBJ2-5 - - TRBV28 CASSLFRGVGLDGETQYF TGTGCCAGCAGTTTATTCCGGGGTGTGGGGTTGGATGGTGAGACCCAGTACTTC
17 TRBJ2-3 TRBD2 - TRBV7-2 CASSLVSVAGATDTQYF TGTGCCAGCAGCTTAGTCTCCGTAGCGGGAGCCACAGATACGCAGTATTTT
13 TRBJ2-1 TRBD2 - TRBV29-1 CSAPGLVGPEQFF TGCAGCGCCCCGGGACTAGTCGGTCCTGAGCAGTTCTTC
15 TRBJ2-2 TRBD2 - TRBV9 CASSAREANTGELFF TGTGCCAGCAGCGCGCGGGAGGCGAACACCGGGGAGCTGTTTTTT
15 TRBJ2-2 - - TRBV4-2 CASSQDEGGTGELFF TGTGCCAGCAGCCAAGATGAGGGAGGCACCGGGGAGCTGTTTTTT
17 TRBJ2-3 TRBD2 once TRBV28 CASSWPTSGSGTDTQYF TGTGCCAGCAGCTGGCCAACGAGCGGGAGCGGCACAGATACGCAGTATTTT
14 TRBJ2-5 TRBD1 - TRBV5-6 CASSLRTGLETQYF TGTGCCAGCAGCTTACGGACAGGGTTGGAGACCCAGTACTTC
15 TRBJ1-1 - few TRBV5-1 CASSFETGLTFEAFF TGCGCCAGCAGCTTTGAAACGGGACTGACTTTTGAAGCTTTCTTT
15 TRBJ2-1 TRBD2 - TRBV2 CASSEALAGNNEQFF TGTGCCAGCAGTGAGGCTCTAGCGGGAAATAATGAGCAGTTCTTC
15 TRBJ2-7 TRBD1 once TRBV20-1 CSARDPSGQGYEQYF TGCAGTGCTAGAGATCCTTCGGGACAGGGTTACGAGCAGTACTTC
16 TRBJ1-5 - - TRBV28 CASSFLQPGGNQPQHF TGTGCCAGCAGTTTTTTGCAGCCTGGAGGCAATCAGCCCCAGCATTTT
12 TRBJ1-1 - - TRBV5-4 CASRQEDTEAFF TGTGCCAGCAGGCAGGAGGACACTGAAGCTTTCTTT
14 TRBJ2-2 - - TRBV9 CASSPRDRAGELFF TGTGCCAGCAGCCCCAGGGACCGGGCCGGGGAGCTGTTTTTT
11 TRBJ2-1 - - TRBV29-1 CSVEATDEQFF TGCAGCGTTGAGGCTACGGATGAGCAGTTCTTC
14 TRBJ2-5 TRBD1 - TRBV7-9 CASSKDRGEETQYF TGTGCCAGCAGCAAAGACAGGGGAGAAGAGACCCAGTACTTC
14 TRBJ1-2 - - TRBV3-1 CASSQAGSSYGYTF TGTGCCAGCAGCCAAGCGGGATCTTCCTATGGCTACACCTTC
15 TRBJ2-1 TRBD2 - TRBV7-9 CASSSGSGRRNEQFF TGTGCCAGCAGCAGTGGTAGCGGGAGAAGGAATGAGCAGTTCTTC
15 TRBJ1-3 - - TRBV29-1 CSVVLWGDSGNTIYF TGCAGCGTTGTTCTCTGGGGGGACTCTGGAAACACCATATATTTT
12 TRBJ1-2 - - TRBV19 CASSPPYYGYTF TGTGCCAGTAGCCCCCCCTACTATGGCTACACCTTC
13 TRBJ2-3 TRBD1 - TRBV29-1 CSAAGTGTDTQYF TGCAGCGCTGCTGGGACAGGCACAGATACGCAGTATTTT
14 TRBJ2-1 - - TRBV29-1 CSVDHALGFYEQFF TGCAGCGTTGACCACGCGTTAGGGTTCTATGAGCAGTTCTTC